The 14 T cell receptor beta chains below all came from one sample that was sequenced in a study of T-cell memory formation after mild COVID-19. TCRdb itself ran the 5' RACE reads through MiXCR, one entry per CDR3 protein. The table has fewer than 700,000 distinct CDR3 sequences, about a sixth seen once. The sample taken for sequencing was PBMCs or a T cell subset sorted from them (not recorded which). The source of these receptors is an adult woman who had mild COVID-19 (a few samples of this study predate the infection). Cell type and time point are not known.

This clonotype was recorded a few times. V and J are TRBV3-1 and TRBJ1-2; TRBD1 matches at 9 bases. The ends lost 3 bases at V and 2 bases at J; junction bases unmatched: 10. CDR3 length: 17 amino acids. Germline V gene data show CDR1 as LGHDT and CDR2 as YNNKEL (reference sequence). In nucleotides, the CDR3 is TGTGCCAGCAGCCATTCCCGGGGGACAGGGAGGAACTATGGCTACACCTTC. This sequence encodes CASSHSRGTGRNYGYTF.

The genes are TRBV6-2 or TRBV6-3 and TRBJ1-5; TRBD1 matches 10 bases. V trimming: 1 base; J trimming: 5 bases; junction bases outside the gene matches: 14. Germline values: CDR1 MNHEY, CDR2 SVGEGT. The CDR3 contains 19 residues. The CDR3 region is CASSYLPLQRTGGHQPQHF. The CDR3 nucleotides are TGTGCCAGCAGTTACTTGCCCCTTCAAAGGACAGGGGGTCATCAGCCCCAGCATTTT.

Points on this clonotype: This clone may be a read error of a much larger clone one base away. The V gene is TRBV12-3 or TRBV12-4, the J gene TRBJ2-7; perhaps TRBD1 as D (5 bases). The CDR3 has 12 amino acids. CDR3 amino acids: CTSSLSGSEQYF. Written as DNA, the CDR3 is TGTACCAGCAGCCTATCAGGGTCCGAGCAGTACTTC.

The chain uses TRBV5-4 and TRBJ1-2; 8 bases line up with TRBD1. J lost 6 bases, V lost 3 bases, and 7 bases had no gene match. CDR3 size: 14 residues. CDR1 and CDR2 (germline): SGHNT, YYREEE (reference sequence). The CDR3: CASSSDRGRDGYTF. The CDR3 DNA sequence: TGTGCCAGCAGCTCCGACAGGGGCCGTGATGGCTACACCTTC.

The chain carries TRBV7-2 and TRBJ2-2; 7 positions agree with TRBD1. The V and J ends lost 3 bases and 13 bases, in that order; junction bases with no gene match: 5. The CDR3 has 12 amino acids. Germline V gene lookup returns CDR1 SGHTA and CDR2 FQGNSA. The CDR3 is CASSFRTGGLFF. In DNA, the CDR3 is TGTGCCAGCAGCTTCCGGACAGGCGGGCTGTTTTTT.

This clonotype has more than one count but fewer than ten. The V gene is TRBV7-9, the J gene TRBJ2-5; no firm D call. Trimming shortened V by 8 bases and J by 1 base, and 20 bases separated the two germline ends. The CDR3 length is 16 residues. Looked up from germline, CDR1 is SEHNR and CDR2 is FQNEAQ (reference sequence). The CDR3 DNA sequence: TGTGCCAGCTCGACCTTTGGCGGTCGCCGCCAAGAGACCCAGTACTTC. Its protein product is CASSTFGGRRQETQYF.

This clonotype has a handful of counts. The CDR3 nucleotides read TGTGCCACCCGAGGTGGCGGGAGGGAGTACAATGAGCAGTTCTTC. Its translation is CATRGGGREYNEQFF. V usage is TRBV6-2 or TRBV6-3 and J usage is TRBJ2-1; 9 bases fit TRBD2. The CDR3 covers 15 residues. V was pared by 10 bases and J by 4 bases, with 11 bases of the junction left unmatched. Germline V gene sequence: CDR1 MNHEY, CDR2 SVGEGT.

The V call is TRBV9, the J call TRBJ2-7; 10 bases are shared with TRBD1. The V and J ends lost 0 bases and 6 bases, in that order; junction bases with no gene match: 6. The CDR3 loop spans 15 amino acids. The germline V gene has CDR1 SGDLS and CDR2 YYNGEE. The CDR3 nucleotides read TGTGCCAGCAGCGTAGGGGACAGGGGATTCTCCGAGCAGTACTTC. This sequence encodes CASSVGDRGFSEQYF.

This clonotype has just a few counts. The chain has TRBV11-2 and TRBJ2-3, with a possible D match to TRBD2 (5 bases). Germline assignment: CDR1 SGHAT and CDR2 FQNNGV. The CDR3 loop spans 16 amino acids. Trimming stripped 3 bases from V and 3 bases from J, with 16 bases between. In DNA form, the CDR3 reads TGTGCCAGCAGCTTCGGTTGGAGGACTGGGACAGATACGCAGTATTTT. Translating it yields CASSFGWRTGTDTQYF.

This clonotype has only a few counts. This chain joins TRBV24-1 and TRBJ1-4; the match to TRBD1 covers 7 bases. The junction had 2 bases not matched to a gene; V was cut back by 7 bases and J by 4 bases. The CDR3 spans 13 residues. In germline, CDR1 is KGHDR, CDR2 SFDVKD. As DNA, the CDR3 is TGTGCCACCAGGGGACAGCTTAATGAAAAACTGTTTTTT. This gives the protein CATRGQLNEKLFF.

In its sample, this clonotype was seen a few times. The chain joins TRBV1 to TRBJ1-5; the D call of TRBD1 is as the table states it, not checked on the DNA. TRBV1 is a pseudogene locus. The CDR3 runs to 14 residues. The CDR3 region has the DNA TGCACCAGCAGCCACAGGGATAGCAATCAGCCCCAGCATTTT. Translated, it gives CTSSHRDSNQPQHF.

V is TRBV7-2 and J is TRBJ2-7; D uncertain. Germline V CDR1 and CDR2: SGHTA, FQGNSA. V was pared by 6 bases and J by 2 bases, with 8 bases between. This CDR3 comprises 12 residues. The DNA of the CDR3 is TGTGCCAGCAGTCCAGCTACCTACGAGCAGTACTTC. It encodes CASSPATYEQYF.

The rearrangement uses TRBV5-1 and TRBJ2-5; D possibly corresponds to TRBD2 (5 bases). V was trimmed by 6 bases and J by 2 bases, leaving 11 bases between them. CDR1 and CDR2 from the germline V gene are SGHRS and YFSETQ. CDR3 length: 13 amino acids. As DNA, the CDR3 is TGCGCCAGCAAGGACCGGGAACAAGAGACCCAGTACTTC. Translating it yields CASKDREQETQYF.

This clonotype was counted only a few times. The chain links TRBV5-1 to TRBJ2-2, with TRBD2 identical over 10 bases. V shed 3 bases, J shed 7 bases, and the junction held 15 bases outside the gene matches. Germline-derived CDR1 and CDR2 are SGHRS and YFSETQ. The CDR3 is 18 amino acids. CDR3 in DNA: TGCGCCAGCAGCTCCCCCCGGGAAGCGGGGGGGCAGGACGGGGAGCTGTTTTTT. This codes for CASSSPREAGGQDGELFF.